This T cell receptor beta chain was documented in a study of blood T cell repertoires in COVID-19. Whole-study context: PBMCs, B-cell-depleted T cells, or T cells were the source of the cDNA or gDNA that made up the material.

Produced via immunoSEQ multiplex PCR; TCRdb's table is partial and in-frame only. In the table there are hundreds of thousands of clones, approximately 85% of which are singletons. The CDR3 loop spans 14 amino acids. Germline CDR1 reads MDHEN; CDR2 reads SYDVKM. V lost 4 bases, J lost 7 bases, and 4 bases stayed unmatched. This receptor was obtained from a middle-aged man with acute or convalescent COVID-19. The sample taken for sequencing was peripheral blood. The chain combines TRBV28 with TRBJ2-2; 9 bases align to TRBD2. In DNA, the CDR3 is TGTGCCAGCAGTTGGACTAGCGTAGTCGGGGAGCTGTTTTTT. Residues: CASSWTSVVGELFF. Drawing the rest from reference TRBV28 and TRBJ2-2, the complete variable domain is DVKVTQSSRYLVKRTGEKVFLECVQDMDHENMFWYRQDPGLGLRLIYFSYDVKMKEKGDIPEGYSVSREKKERFSLILESASTNQTSMYLCASSWTSVVGELFFGEGSRLTVL.